Sequencing of this T cell receptor beta chain was carried out in a study of T-cell memory formation after mild COVID-19. TCRdb ran MiXCR on the 5' RACE reads and lists one entry per CDR3 protein. The table lists fewer than 250,000 distinct CDR3 sequences, approximately 10% of them singletons. CDR1 and CDR2 from the germline V gene are SGHAT and FQNNGV. This CDR3 has 12 residues. Between the trimmed V and J ends, which lost 5 bases and 6 bases, there was a span of 11 bases. The TCR was taken from a man aged 18 to 29 who had mild COVID-19 (a few samples of this study predate the infection). Cell type and time point are not known. V and J are TRBV11-2 and TRBJ2-7; D is unresolved. Sequencing was done on a sample of PBMCs or a T cell subset sorted from them (not recorded which). The CDR3 DNA is TGTGCCAGCAGCCCCGCGGTACCCGAGCAGTACTTC. Amino acids: CASSPAVPEQYF.